The 31 T cell receptor beta chains given below trace back to one sample, sequenced in a study of control samples from healthy donors and cancer patients (dated by TCRdb to 2020 to 2022). The library was made by the immunoSEQ multiplex PCR assay. In its TCRdb copy, this immuneACCESS table keeps in-frame sequences only and misses some clones. Where compared with another copy, unresolved V genes explain less than half of these, and the others have no known cause. For this sample there are more than 110,000 clones; roughly 90% appear just once. The ten largest clones capture 11% of the sample. Material for sequencing was blood. Every receptor here comes from a man younger than 45 in good health.

This chain joins TRBV19 and TRBJ1-5; TRBD1 aligns across 8 bases. CDR1 and CDR2 (germline): LNHDA, SQIVND (reference sequence). V shed 5 bases and J 11 bases; nucleotides not matched to a gene: 2. The CDR3 loop spans 11 amino acids. The CDR3 DNA follows: TGTGCCAGTAGTCAGGGACAGGCCCAGCATTTT. Its translation is CASSQGQAQHF.

V usage is TRBV4-1 and J usage is TRBJ1-5; D is perhaps TRBD1 (6 bases). This CDR3 has 16 residues. The V gene lost 4 bases and the J gene lost 0 bases, with 13 bases spanning the gap. Germline V gives CDR1 MGHRA, CDR2 YSYEKL. CDR3 coding DNA: TGCGCCAGCAGCCCGTTCCCAGGGGATAGCAATCAGCCCCAGCATTTT. Amino acids: CASSPFPGDSNQPQHF.

The rearrangement links TRBV28 to TRBJ2-3; D could derive from TRBD1 or TRBD2 (5 bases each). V was clipped by 4 bases and J by 0 bases, with 17 bases between them. From germline, CDR1 is MDHEN and CDR2 SYDVKM. The CDR3 contains 17 residues. CDR3 sequence: CASSSHGWGLSTDTQYF. The CDR3, as DNA: TGTGCCAGCAGTTCCCACGGTTGGGGGTTGAGCACAGATACGCAGTATTTT.

The chain links TRBV11-1 to TRBJ2-7, with D perhaps matching TRBD2 (5 bases). The CDR3 is made up of 14 amino acids. Per the germline V gene, CDR1 is SGHAT and CDR2 is FQDESV (reference sequence). V dropped 2 bases and J dropped 2 bases, with 10 bases sitting between them. The DNA of the CDR3 is TGTGCCAGCAGCTTATCACCAGCGGCCTACGAGCAGTACTTC. It translates to CASSLSPAAYEQYF.

The genes are TRBV6-4 and TRBJ2-3; D is uncertain. Germline-derived CDR1 and CDR2 are MRHNA and SNTAGT. CDR3 length: 13 amino acids. V lost 3 bases and J 2 bases, leaving 6 bases between the germline ends. CDR3: CASSERSTDTQYF. CDR3 coding DNA: TGTGCCAGCAGTGAACGGTCCACAGATACGCAGTATTTT.

A single count supports this clone. The chain combines TRBV18 with TRBJ1-2; D is ambiguous. With 1 base removed from V and 4 bases from J, the gap between germline ends came to 4 bases. The germline V gene encodes CDR1 KGHSH and CDR2 LQKENI. This CDR3 is 12 amino acids long. CDR3 nucleotides: TGTGCCAGCTCACCACGCTCCTATGGCTACACCTTC. Amino acids: CASSPRSYGYTF.

This chain joins TRBV27 and TRBJ2-7; possible D gene TRBD1, 7 bases. This CDR3 contains 13 residues. Germline V gene sequence: CDR1 MNHEY, CDR2 SMNVEV (reference sequence). V was shortened by 6 bases and J by 4 bases, with 13 bases between the two germline ends. The CDR3 is CASRVAGGYEQYF. The CDR3 DNA is TGTGCCAGCAGGGTGGCAGGGGGGTACGAGCAGTACTTC.

The V and J genes are TRBV7-2 and TRBJ1-1; 8 bases are a match to TRBD1. Trimming took 5 bases from V and 2 from J; bases not matched to a gene: 4. The germline V gene encodes CDR1 SGHTA and CDR2 FQGNSA. The CDR3 extends over 14 amino acids. This CDR3 is CASSPPGGNTEAFF. The CDR3 DNA sequence: TGTGCCAGCAGCCCACCAGGGGGCAACACTGAAGCTTTCTTT. The full variable domain, with the rest looked up from reference TRBV7-2 and TRBJ1-1, is GAGVSQSPSNKVTEKGKDVELRCDPISGHTALYWYRQSLGQGLEFLIYFQGNSAPDKSGLPSDRFSAERTGGSVSTLTIQRTQQEDSAVYLCASSPPGGNTEAFFGQGTRLTVV.

This clone was counted once. The genes are TRBV6-6 and TRBJ1-1; 12 nucleotides agree with TRBD1. CDR3 length equals 17 residues. Trimming removed 5 bases from V and 5 bases from J; junction bases left unmatched: 12. The germline gives CDR1 MNHNY, CDR2 SVGAGI (reference sequence). The DNA for the CDR3 is TGTGCCAGCAGTCTATGGGGGGACAGGGGGCGCGGAACTGAAGCTTTCTTT. Translated, it gives CASSLWGDRGRGTEAFF.

V is TRBV3-1 (or the pseudogene TRBV3-2) and J is TRBJ1-1; 11 bases are shared with TRBD1. CDR1 LGHDT and CDR2 YNNKEL come from the germline V gene (reference sequence). This CDR3 region has 17 residues. The ends lost 0 bases at V and 0 bases at J; junction bases unmatched: 3. The CDR3: CASSQDWTGGMNTEAFF. CDR3 DNA sequence: TGTGCCAGCAGCCAAGATTGGACAGGGGGCATGAACACTGAAGCTTTCTTT.

The V and J genes are TRBV12-5 and TRBJ1-1; D is unclear. V lost 7 bases to trimming and J lost 11 bases, with 20 bases between them. Germline V lookup: CDR1 LGHNT, CDR2 FRNRAP. The CDR3 is 13 amino acids. The CDR3 region has the DNA TGTGCTAGTGCTCACGACCCCTTGGTGTACGCTTTCTTT. Protein product: CASAHDPLVYAFF.

The rearrangement links TRBV4-3 to TRBJ1-2; 8 bases match TRBD1. The germline V gene encodes CDR1 LGHNA and CDR2 YSLEER. The CDR3 runs 15 residues. The ends lost 3 bases at V and 4 bases at J; junction bases unmatched: 7. CDR3 amino acids: CASSHTAGGPYGYTF. CDR3 in DNA: TGCGCCAGCAGCCATACCGCAGGGGGCCCCTATGGCTACACCTTC.

The chain links TRBV7-9 to TRBJ2-1; 8 positions agree with TRBD2. Germline-derived CDR1 and CDR2 are SEHNR and FQNEAQ (reference sequence). With 3 bases clipped from V and 8 bases from J, the junction kept 9 bases outside the gene matches. The CDR3 consists of 15 residues. The CDR3 loop reads CASSLLPAGVHEQFF. The CDR3 bases are TGTGCCAGCAGCTTGCTGCCAGCGGGAGTACATGAGCAGTTCTTC.

This rearrangement joins TRBV4-1 to TRBJ2-7, with TRBD2 identical over 8 bases. The CDR3 contains 15 residues. Per the germline V gene, CDR1 is MGHRA and CDR2 is YSYEKL. V lost 4 bases, J lost 0 bases, and 5 bases stayed unmatched. CDR3 in amino acids: CASSPRGGLSYEQYF. CDR3 DNA: TGCGCCAGCAGCCCCCGGGGGGGCCTCTCCTACGAGCAGTACTTC.

This clone showed up just once. The chain recombines TRBV7-2 with TRBJ2-7; tentatively, D is TRBD2 (6 bases). Trimming left V 2 bases short and J 3 bases short, with 11 bases between. Germline values: CDR1 SGHTA, CDR2 FQGNSA. The CDR3 totals 14 residues. CDR3 loop: CASSLSLAVYEQYF. The CDR3, as DNA: TGTGCCAGCAGCTTATCACTAGCCGTCTACGAGCAGTACTTC.

The chain uses TRBV6-2 or TRBV6-3 and TRBJ2-5; maybe TRBD2 (5 bases). Trimming took 2 bases from V and 4 from J, leaving 11 bases between them. This CDR3 region has 14 residues. From germline, CDR1 is MNHEY and CDR2 SVGEGT. The CDR3 DNA is TGTGCCAGCAGTTACACTAAGGCGGGAGAGACCCAGTACTTC. Protein sequence: CASSYTKAGETQYF.

The CDR3 coding sequence is TGTGCCAGCAGCTTACAACATTGGGGCCGGTACGAGCAGTACTTC. Its translation: CASSLQHWGRYEQYF. V usage is TRBV7-3 and J usage is TRBJ2-7, with D perhaps TRBD1 (5 bases). Germline values: CDR1 SGHTA, CDR2 FQGTGA. Trimming took off 2 bases at V and 4 bases at J, with 15 bases between the two ends. This CDR3 has 15 amino acids. The entire variable domain, with the rest obtained from reference TRBV7-3 and TRBJ2-7, is as follows: GAGVSQTPSNKVTEKGKYVELRCDPISGHTALYWYRQSLGQGPEFLIYFQGTGAADDSGLPNDRFFAVRPEGSVSTLKIQRTERGDSAVYLCASSLQHWGRYEQYFGPGTRLTVT.

V usage is TRBV19 and J usage is TRBJ2-1; possibly TRBD2 for D (5 bases). The CDR3 sequence is 15 residues long. V lost 7 bases and J 9 bases, leaving 22 bases between the germline ends. CDR1 is LNHDA and CDR2 is SQIVND in the germline V gene (reference sequence). Here the CDR3 reads CASTGGRGSLREQFF. In nucleotides, the CDR3 is TGTGCCAGTACAGGAGGTCGAGGCAGTTTACGTGAGCAGTTCTTC.

The CDR3 is CASSTSGQGYEQFF. The DNA of the CDR3 is TGTGCCAGCAGCACTTCGGGACAGGGATACGAGCAGTTCTTC. This chain uses TRBV11-3 with TRBJ2-1, with 9 positions matching TRBD1. CDR1 is SGHNT and CDR2 is YENEEA in the germline V gene. The CDR3 has 14 amino acids. J was trimmed by 10 bases and V by 5 bases; bases with no gene match: 9.

Points on this clone: The germline gene is not matched at one end of the junction; a read error may be the cause. The V call is TRBV7-2, the J call TRBJ2-7; 9 nucleotides align to TRBD2. The CDR3 contains 11 residues. Germline V gene data show CDR1 as SGHTA and CDR2 as FQGNSA. CDR3 protein: CASSLEGGRAF. The CDR3 coding sequence is TGTGCCAGCAGCTTAGAGGGCGGGAGGGCCTTC.

The genes are TRBV30 and TRBJ2-2; D gene uncertain. The CDR3 runs 13 residues. Germline values: CDR1 GTSNPN, CDR2 SVGIG (reference sequence). Deletions cut 4 bases from V and 4 bases from J, with 10 bases between. CDR3 protein: CAWKKHSTGELFF. The DNA of the CDR3 is TGTGCCTGGAAAAAACATAGCACCGGGGAGCTGTTTTTT. The entire variable domain, with the rest obtained from reference TRBV30 and TRBJ2-2, is as follows: SQTIHQWPATLVQPVGSPLSLECTVEGTSNPNLYWYRQAAGRGLQLLFYSVGIGQISSEVPQNLSASRPQDRQFILSSKKLLLSDSGFYLCAWKKHSTGELFFGEGSRLTVL.

The chain carries TRBV28 and TRBJ1-2, with TRBD1 identical over 12 bases. CDR3 length equals 15 residues. Germline loops: CDR1 MDHEN, CDR2 SYDVKM. With V trimmed by 7 bases and J by 5 bases, 8 bases remained unmatched. The CDR3 DNA follows: TGTGCCAGCACCACGCCGGGACAGGGGGCGTATGGCTACACCTTC. Its protein is CASTTPGQGAYGYTF.

The chain recombines TRBV7-2 with TRBJ2-7; D is possibly TRBD1 (5 bases). Germline-derived CDR1 and CDR2 are SGHTA and FQGNSA. The CDR3 runs 13 residues. V was clipped by 5 bases and J by 1 base, with 9 bases between them. CDR3 protein: CASSRTSSYEQYF. The CDR3 DNA reads as TGTGCCAGCAGCCGGACAAGTTCCTACGAGCAGTACTTC.

The chain joins TRBV11-3 to TRBJ2-5; 9 bases fit TRBD2. Germline V CDR1 and CDR2: SGHNT, YENEEA. V trimming: 7 bases; J trimming: 5 bases; junction bases outside the gene matches: 11. This CDR3 has 15 residues. This CDR3 reads CASIKREALGETQYF. CDR3 coding DNA: TGTGCCAGCATCAAGCGGGAGGCCCTGGGGGAGACCCAGTACTTC. The full variable domain, with the rest looked up from reference TRBV11-3 and TRBJ2-5, is EAGVVQSPRYKIIEKKQPVAFWCNPISGHNTLYWYLQNLGQGPELLIRYENEEAVDDSQLPKDRFSAERLKGVDSTLKIQPAELGDSAVYLCASIKREALGETQYFGPGTRLLVL.

This rearrangement joins TRBV28 to TRBJ1-2; 10 positions agree with TRBD1. Per germline, CDR1 MDHEN and CDR2 SYDVKM. J gave up 5 bases and V 4 bases, and 13 bases lay outside the gene matches. The CDR3 sequence is 17 residues long. CDR3 region: CASSSHRRDRGGYGYTF. The CDR3 DNA follows: TGTGCCAGCAGTTCTCACAGGAGGGACAGGGGAGGGTATGGCTACACCTTC.

The CDR3 is CASSLTSGKYNEQFF. In nucleotides, the CDR3 is TGTGCCAGCAGCCTGACTAGCGGGAAATACAATGAGCAGTTCTTC. V and J are TRBV3-1 (or the pseudogene TRBV3-2) and TRBJ2-1; 11 bases align to TRBD2. The junction had 3 bases not matched to a gene; V was cut back by 4 bases and J by 4 bases. Germline CDR1 is LGHDT and CDR2 is YNNKEL (reference sequence). The CDR3 consists of 15 residues.

This clone occurred a few times. This chain links TRBV7-9 with TRBJ2-2; D not resolved. From germline, CDR1 is SEHNR and CDR2 FQNEAQ (reference sequence). This CDR3 comprises 12 residues. V lost 5 bases to trimming and J lost 7 bases, with 8 bases between them. In DNA form, the CDR3 reads TGTGCCAGCAGCCCCGTTCGCGGGGAGCTGTTTTTT. It codes for CASSPVRGELFF.

The rearrangement joins TRBV6-5 to TRBJ2-7, with D tentatively TRBD1 (6 bases). The CDR3 is 14 amino acids. Germline CDR1 reads MNHEY; CDR2 reads SVGAGI. Trimming stripped 0 bases from V and 10 bases from J, with 16 bases between. CDR3 nucleotide sequence: TGTGCCAGCAGTTACTCGATCTCTGGGGGCAATCAGTACTTC. Protein product: CASSYSISGGNQYF.

This clone was detected once. This sequence joins TRBV5-5 and TRBJ1-1; D gene unclear. Trimming took off 4 bases at V and 2 bases at J, with 12 bases between the two ends. Germline loops: CDR1 SGHKS, CDR2 YYEKEE (reference sequence). The CDR3 covers 14 residues. This CDR3 reads CASSALGRNTEAFF. DNA of the CDR3: TGTGCCAGCAGCGCCTTAGGCCGTAACACTGAAGCTTTCTTT.

The rearrangement joins TRBV7-9 to TRBJ2-3; the match to TRBD2 covers 8 bases. CDR3 length: 15 residues. Germline lookup yields CDR1 SEHNR and CDR2 FQNEAQ (reference sequence). V lost 0 bases and J lost 1; bases outside the gene matches: 0. The CDR3 DNA is TGTGCCAGCAGCTTAGCTAGCGGGGGCACAGATACGCAGTATTTT. This sequence encodes CASSLASGGTDTQYF.

The rearrangement uses TRBV6-5 and TRBJ1-2; D not resolved. Trimming removed 6 bases at V and 7 bases at J, with 9 bases between. This CDR3 has 11 amino acids. Germline-derived CDR1 and CDR2 are MNHEY and SVGAGI. The chain's CDR3 is CASRTSSGYTF. The CDR3 region has the DNA TGTGCCAGCAGGACCTCGAGTGGCTACACCTTC.